This is a list of T cell receptor beta chains from one sample in a study of beta chain features in type 1 diabetes. The repertoire was sequenced with immunoSEQ multiplex PCR; TCRdb's copy has only in-frame clones and lacks some. The sample consists of more than 100,000 clones, 28% of them appearing once. The sequenced sample consisted of central memory CD4+ T cells from blood. All receptors derive from a woman aged 18-29 years with type 1 diabetes. Both conserved end residues are part of each CDR3. The D gene is left open where the match is weak. Not all rows give a size; the values are once, few, many and, for expanded clones, a class.

>.|TRBJ1-1|.|TRBV7-2
TGTGCCAGCAGCTACAAAGGGGTGAACACTGAAGCTTTCTTT
CASSYKGVNTEAFF
>few|TRBJ2-5|TRBD2|TRBV7-2
TGTGCCAGCAGCTTAGCTTGGGGGAGGGGAAGAGAGACCCAGTACTTC
CASSLAWGRGRETQYF
>few|TRBJ2-1|TRBD2|TRBV7-2
TGTGCCAGCAGCTTAGTCGTGCGGGAGGGTTACAATGAGCAGTTCTTC
CASSLVVREGYNEQFF
>.|TRBJ1-1|.|TRBV5-1
TGCGCCAGCAGCTTGGGACATTATATGGATGAAGCTTTCTTT
CASSLGHYMDEAFF
>.|TRBJ2-1|TRBD2|TRBV11-3
TGTGCCAGCAGCTTAGAGACTAGCGGGAAATACAATGAGCAGTTCTTC
CASSLETSGKYNEQFF
>.|TRBJ1-1|.|TRBV30
TGTGCCTGGAGTGTTTCCGGGTCCACTGAAGCTTTCTTT
CAWSVSGSTEAFF
>.|TRBJ1-4|TRBD1|TRBV19
TGTGCCAGCCGGACAGGGGGCGTTAATGAAAAACTGTTTTTT
CASRTGGVNEKLFF
>.|TRBJ2-4|TRBD1|TRBV28
TGTGCCAGCAGTTTAGGCGGGACAGGGTTTACCAAAAACATTCAGTACTTC
CASSLGGTGFTKNIQYF
>few|TRBJ1-5|.|TRBV28
TGTGCCAGCAGTTTAAGCGTCAATCAGCCCCAGCATTTT
CASSLSVNQPQHF
>once|TRBJ1-5|.|TRBV19
TGTGCCAGTAGCCCTAGTCGACTCCACGGGAATCAGCCCCAGCATTTT
CASSPSRLHGNQPQHF
>many|TRBJ1-4|TRBD1|TRBV28
TGTGCCAGCAGTTTTCCGGACAGGGGGAATGAAAAACTGTTTTTT
CASSFPDRGNEKLFF
>few|TRBJ1-2|.|TRBV28
TGTGCCAGCACCCCCCGGGGGTCCCCTGCCTATGGCTACACCTTC
CASTPRGSPAYGYTF
>.|TRBJ2-3|.|TRBV19
TGTGCCACTAACTCGTTGCGTAGCACAGATACGCAGTATTTT
CATNSLRSTDTQYF
>few|TRBJ2-2|TRBD2|TRBV30
TGTGCCTGGGAGGGACTAGGCCTCACCGGGGAGCTGTTTTTT
CAWEGLGLTGELFF
>.|TRBJ2-7|.|TRBV15
TGTGCCACCAGCAGAACCGGACAGATCTACGAGCAGTACTTC
CATSRTGQIYEQYF
>few|TRBJ1-2|.|TRBV7-8
TGTGCCAGCAGCTTAGGTCTACTCAGAGGAGTAAACTATGGCTACACCTTC
CASSLGLLRGVNYGYTF